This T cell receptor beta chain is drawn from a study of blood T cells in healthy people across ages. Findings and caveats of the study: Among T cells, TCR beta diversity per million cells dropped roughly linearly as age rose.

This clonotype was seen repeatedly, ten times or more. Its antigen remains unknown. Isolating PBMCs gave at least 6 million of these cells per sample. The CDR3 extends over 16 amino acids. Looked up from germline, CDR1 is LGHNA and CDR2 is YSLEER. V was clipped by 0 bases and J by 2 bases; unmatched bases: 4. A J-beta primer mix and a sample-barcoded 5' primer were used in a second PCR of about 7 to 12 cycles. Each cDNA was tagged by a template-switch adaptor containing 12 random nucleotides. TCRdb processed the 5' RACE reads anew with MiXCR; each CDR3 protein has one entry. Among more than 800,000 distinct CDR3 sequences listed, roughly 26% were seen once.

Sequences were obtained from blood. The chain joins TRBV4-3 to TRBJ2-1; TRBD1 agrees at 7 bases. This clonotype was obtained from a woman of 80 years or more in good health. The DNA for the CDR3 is TGCGCCAGCAGCCAAGAAGTCCAGGGGGCCTACAATGAGCAGTTCTTC. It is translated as CASSQEVQGAYNEQFF.